Presented here are 20 T cell receptor beta chains from one specimen sequenced in a study of T cell repertoires in cytomegalovirus infection. These receptors are not linked to any known antigen. TCRdb independently ran MiXCR on the reads; one entry per CDR3 protein. The sample comprises about 830,000 distinct CDR3 sequences, around a third of which are singletons, and 9.5% to 15% rests with the top ten. This specimen was cultured CD8+ T cells from PBMCs, taken from culture after CMV antigen stimulation. These TCRs come from a human donor in good health (CMV status not recorded). Some clones in this sample may be carry-over from other donors' samples.

This clonotype showed up just a few times. The chain employs TRBV7-6 and TRBJ2-7; 9 bases agree with TRBD1. Germline V CDR1 and CDR2: SGHVS, FNYEAQ. V gave up 5 bases and J gave up 2 bases; unmatched junction bases: 13. This CDR3 has 17 amino acids. The CDR3 DNA reads TGTGCCAGCAGCCGGGGACAGGGAAGTACCCTCACCTACGAGCAGTACTTC. This translates into CASSRGQGSTLTYEQYF.

This clonotype was detected a few times. The chain couples TRBV28 to TRBJ1-2; maybe TRBD1 (6 bases). Looked up from germline, CDR1 is MDHEN and CDR2 is SYDVKM. This CDR3 contains 14 residues. V was clipped by 5 bases and J by 8 bases, with 18 bases between them. The CDR3 region has the DNA TGTGCCAGCAGTCCCTCAGACAGGCGTCCAGGCTACACCTTC. Protein: CASSPSDRRPGYTF.

About this clonotype itself: A junction boundary mismatches the germline segment, possibly from a read error. This sequence joins TRBV12-3 or TRBV12-4 and TRBJ1-1, with 7 bases aligning to TRBD1. The CDR3 spans 15 residues. CDR3: CANSKETGWESEAFF. CDR3 in DNA: TGTGCCAACAGTAAAGAGACAGGGTGGGAGTCTGAAGCTTTCTTT.

The V gene is TRBV7-2, the J gene TRBJ2-1, with 8 bases that match TRBD2. The CDR3 totals 16 residues. The V and J ends lost 5 bases and 4 bases, in that order; junction bases with no gene match: 10. CDR1 and CDR2 from the germline V gene are SGHTA and FQGNSA. The CDR3 here is CASSAEGGGRYNEQFF. The CDR3 bases are TGTGCCAGCAGCGCCGAGGGCGGGGGGCGATACAATGAGCAGTTCTTC.

This clonotype was seen more than once but under ten times. V is TRBV11-2 and J is TRBJ2-3; D remains ambiguous. Germline V gene lookup returns CDR1 SGHAT and CDR2 FQNNGV. CDR3 length: 15 residues. Trimming cost V 6 bases and J 4 bases, with 17 bases left between them. CDR3 sequence: CASSPQESGADTQYF. The CDR3 coding sequence is TGTGCCAGCAGTCCCCAGGAGAGTGGGGCAGATACGCAGTATTTT.

The DNA for the CDR3 is TGTGCCAGCACCGGGGGGGACAGGGGATATAGTCTGGATGGCTACACCTTC. Translating gives CASTGGDRGYSLDGYTF. The chain combines TRBV7-4 with TRBJ1-2, with 10 nucleotides matching TRBD1. The CDR3 consists of 17 residues. Germline assignment: CDR1 SGHVT and CDR2 SQSDAQ. V was pared by 7 bases and J by 6 bases, with 17 bases of the junction left unmatched.

A note on this clonotype: Given the absence of the conserved phenylalanine or tryptophan at the CDR3 end, a read error is likely. This chain uses TRBV7-6 with TRBJ2-1, with unresolved D. Germline CDR1 and CDR2: SGHVS and FNYEAQ. V was pared by 1 base and J by 2 bases, with 15 bases between. The CDR3 length is 17 residues. The DNA of the CDR3 is TGTGCCAGCAGCTTAGGGCTTAGGCACCTTACCTACAATGAGCAGTTCCTC. It is translated as CASSLGLRHLTYNEQFL.

This clonotype has only a few counts. The CDR3 spells CASSQDTGGGYERGYTF. CDR3 DNA: TGTGCCAGCAGCCAAGATACAGGGGGCGGGTATGAACGTGGCTACACCTTC. This chain uses TRBV3-1 with TRBJ1-2, with 9 bases fitting TRBD1. CDR1 and CDR2 from the germline V gene are LGHDT and YNNKEL (reference sequence). The CDR3 totals 17 residues. V shed 0 bases, J shed 7 bases, and the junction held 12 bases outside the gene matches.

This clonotype appeared a few times. The chain links TRBV7-9 to TRBJ2-3; D tentatively reads TRBD1 or TRBD2 (5 bases each). Between the trimmed V and J ends, which lost 1 base and 2 bases, there was a span of 10 bases. CDR3 length equals 15 residues. Germline V gene sequence: CDR1 SEHNR, CDR2 FQNEAQ (reference sequence). Here the CDR3 DNA reads TGTGCCAGCAGCTTAGGAGGGGACGCCACAGATACGCAGTATTTT. This encodes CASSLGGDATDTQYF.

The CDR3 spells CASSGKIGTEAFF. The CDR3 DNA follows: TGTGCCAGTAGTGGTAAAATAGGGACTGAAGCTTTCTTT. The chain is built from TRBV19 and TRBJ1-1, with D hard to call. The germline gives CDR1 LNHDA, CDR2 SQIVND (reference sequence). The CDR3 covers 13 residues. V dropped 5 bases and J dropped 5 bases, with 12 bases sitting between them.

This clonotype has just a few counts. The rearrangement links TRBV20-1 to TRBJ1-1, with D uncertain. The V gene lost 1 base and the J gene lost 2 bases, with 8 bases spanning the gap. This CDR3 is 13 amino acids long. Per the germline V gene, CDR1 is DFQATT and CDR2 is SNEGSKA (reference sequence). The CDR3: CSARAGGNTEAFF. The CDR3 DNA is TGCAGTGCTAGAGCGGGAGGCAACACTGAAGCTTTCTTT.

Many counts were recorded for this clonotype. The chain carries TRBV7-8 and TRBJ1-5; no clear D. V was pared by 2 bases and J by 3 bases, with 14 bases between. CDR3 length equals 16 residues. Germline CDR1 is SGHVS and CDR2 is FQNEAQ. As DNA, the CDR3 is TGTGCCAGCAGCTTAAATTCAGGCCCGCTCAATCAGCCCCAGCATTTT. It is translated as CASSLNSGPLNQPQHF. The full variable domain, its missing parts supplied by reference TRBV7-8 and TRBJ1-5, is GAGVSQSPRYKVAKRGQDVALRCDPISGHVSLFWYQQALGQGPEFLTYFQNEAQLDKSGLPSDRFFAERPEGSVSTLKIQRTQQEDSAVYLCASSLNSGPLNQPQHFGDGTRLSIL.

J is TRBJ2-3 and V is TRBV18; D is uncertain. Germline V gives CDR1 KGHSH, CDR2 LQKENI. Trimming removed 3 bases at V and 2 bases at J, with 6 bases between. CDR3 size: 13 residues. CDR3 amino acids: CASSPMPTDTQYF. The CDR3 DNA is TGTGCCAGCTCACCGATGCCCACAGATACGCAGTATTTT.

This sequence joins TRBV7-9 and TRBJ2-1, with 16 positions matching TRBD2. Germline V lookup: CDR1 SEHNR, CDR2 FQNEAQ (reference sequence). The V and J ends lost 5 bases and 3 bases, in that order; junction bases with no gene match: 7. The CDR3 totals 18 residues. This CDR3 reads CASSPGTSGGAHYNEQFF. CDR3 DNA sequence: TGTGCCAGCAGCCCTGGGACTAGCGGGGGGGCCCACTACAATGAGCAGTTCTTC.

This sequence joins TRBV2 and TRBJ1-1; D possibly corresponds to TRBD1 (6 bases). CDR3 length: 14 residues. In germline, CDR1 is SNHLY, CDR2 FYNNEI. V was shortened by 3 bases and J by 7 bases, with 15 bases between the two germline ends. The chain's CDR3 is CASSDLTGWNEAFF. The CDR3 DNA is TGTGCCAGCAGTGACCTGACAGGTTGGAATGAAGCTTTCTTT.

The table lists this clonotype with many counts. The chain joins TRBV7-9 to TRBJ1-1; D unclear. CDR3 size: 11 residues. V was shortened by 6 bases and J by 1 base, with 3 bases between the two germline ends. Germline loops: CDR1 SEHNR, CDR2 FQNEAQ (reference sequence). The CDR3 region has the DNA TGTGCCAGCAGAGAGAACACTGAAGCTTTCTTT. This translates into CASRENTEAFF.

The CDR3 reads CASSLVAGGPVEQFF. As DNA, the CDR3 is TGTGCCAGCAGCTTGGTAGCGGGGGGGCCGGTCGAGCAGTTCTTC. V is TRBV5-5 and J is TRBJ2-1; 11 bases are shared with TRBD2. The J segment lost 10 bases and the V segment lost 0 bases, leaving 6 bases of the junction unmatched. The germline CDR1 and CDR2 sequences are SGHKS and YYEKEE (reference sequence). The CDR3 consists of 15 residues. The variable domain in full, completed from reference TRBV5-5 and TRBJ2-1, reads DAGVTQSPTHLIKTRGQQVTLRCSPISGHKSVSWYQQVLGQGPQFIFQYYEKEERGRGNFPDRFSARQFPNYSSELNVNALLLGDSALYLCASSLVAGGPVEQFFGPGTRLTVL.

The chain has TRBV7-8 and TRBJ1-2; 8 nucleotides line up with TRBD1. This CDR3 is 17 amino acids long. Unmatched junction bases numbered 15, after V lost 5 bases and J lost 4 bases. Germline CDR1 is SGHVS and CDR2 is FQNEAQ. This CDR3 reads CASSGQGTEAGLYGYTF. DNA for the CDR3: TGTGCCAGCAGCGGACAGGGAACGGAAGCGGGGCTCTATGGCTACACCTTC.

V and J are TRBV20-1 and TRBJ1-5; tentative D call: TRBD1 (6 bases). Trimming took 3 bases from V and 3 from J, leaving 18 bases between them. The CDR3 has 16 amino acids. Germline V CDR1 and CDR2: DFQATT, SNEGSKA (reference sequence). For the CDR3, the DNA is TGCAGTGCTAGCGAGAAAGGACAGAAGTACAATCAGCCCCAGCATTTT. Amino acids: CSASEKGQKYNQPQHF.

CDR3 loop: CASSVDSKREKLFF. The DNA of the CDR3 is TGTGCCAGCAGCGTAGACAGTAAGAGGGAAAAACTGTTTTTT. This chain connects TRBV9 to TRBJ1-4; the D is unclear. Between the trimmed V and J ends, which lost 0 bases and 8 bases, there was a span of 11 bases. From germline, CDR1 is SGDLS and CDR2 YYNGEE. The CDR3 contains 14 residues. The whole variable domain, remainder taken from reference TRBV9 and TRBJ1-4, is DSGVTQTPKHLITATGQRVTLRCSPRSGDLSVYWYQQSLDQGLQFLIQYYNGEERAKGNILERFSAQQFPDLHSELNLSSLELGDSALYFCASSVDSKREKLFFGSGTQLSVL.